The clone carrying this TCR beta chain has more than one count but fewer than ten. Here immunoSEQ multiplex PCR was the method, and the copy in TCRdb shows in-frame clones only, minus some. The top ten hold roughly 6.3% of the sample, which has a few hundred thousand clones, over 60% seen once. This record belongs to a study of cytotoxic CD8 clonotypes in ibrutinib-treated CLL. V shed 1 base and J shed 3 bases, with 9 bases lying between them. Looked up from germline, CDR1 is LGHNT and CDR2 is FRNRAP. CDR3 length: 14 amino acids. This chain uses TRBV12-5 with TRBJ2-5; tentative D call: TRBD2 (5 bases). The sample was PBMCs, taken after 36 months of ibrutinib treatment. This sequence originates from a human donor with chronic lymphocytic leukemia. CDR3 loop: CASGLAGNEETQYF. The CDR3 DNA follows: TGTGCTAGTGGTTTGGCCGGGAACGAAGAGACCCAGTACTTC.